One TCR beta chain is described in this entry. The specificity of this receptor is unknown. No qualities accompany the bases; no much larger clone lies one base away. These data belong to a study of cytomegalovirus exposure and HLA in healthy donors (dated by TCRdb to 2016 to 2017). Background on the whole study: According to an earlier analysis of around 600 of the donors, some 180 million T cells yielded roughly 100 million unique TCR beta sequences and about 280 Gb of sequence data. An early release covering roughly 640 HLA-typed donors comprised 250 to 350 gigabases of sequencing data and around 80 million unique TCR sequences. Of the approximately 400 genotyped donors, more than 75% were placed in the genetic ancestry cluster associated with self-reported Caucasian donors. The study aimed to test whether cataloging public T cell receptors could reveal signatures of past pathogen exposure. Using immunosequencing, the study profiled T cell repertoires from 666 subjects and related those repertoires to cytomegalovirus serostatus. Along with the roughly 700-subject first cohort, a separate validation cohort of over a hundred different subjects was used. The study combined high-throughput TCR immunosequencing, statistical association of individual TCRs with disease status, and machine learning to predict cytomegalovirus infection status. In a later analysis, previously published TCR beta repertoires from fewer than 750 donors were re-analyzed and high-resolution HLA genotyping was added so that TCR occurrence patterns could be studied. Rather than drawing on any new phenotypic data, the later analysis identified candidate immune exposures from TCR beta sequences and the way those sequences occurred across donors. In an earlier analysis of roughly 540 of the donors, high-throughput TCR beta sequencing was used to judge whether each TCR beta V gene segment behaved as functional or pseudogenic. Donor age, sex, ethnicity and CMV serostatus were compiled together with the repertoire data. A later genetic analysis took genome-wide SNP genotypes for about three fifths of the 666 donors and used that subset as a discovery cohort. All discovery cohort repertoires had been generated on a single sequencing platform. Both class I and class II loci were covered by HLA typing, at four-digit resolution. Typing coverage differed by locus: A, B, C, DRB1 and DQB1 were typed in about 620-630 donors, DQA1 in 522, DPA1 in roughly 590, and DPB1 in about 450. Four or five DR-DQ haplotypes were handled as single units for association and clustering because linkage in the cohort was strong. Across roughly 420 genotyped donors of the cohort, an average of about 200,000 unique TCR beta nucleotide sequences per donor were sequenced, and 15% to 20% of those sequences were non-productive.

Trimming takes 11 bases off V and 3 bases off J; junction bases not matched to a gene: 5. From its cysteine to its phenylalanine, the CDR3 spans 13 amino acids. CDR3 DNA is the only sequence kept; it has 39 bases, read in frame from the first base. CDR1 and CDR2 are drawn from the germline V gene (reference sequence): LNHDA, SQIVND. The paper's findings and limits, for the study overall: Several of the top co-occurrence clusters appeared to be linked to parvovirus B19, influenza, CMV and Epstein-Barr virus, according to a later analysis. In a later analysis, the rate of TCR association differed among HLA loci, with DRB1 alleles having the most associated TCRs and HLA-C alleles having the fewest. According to a later genetic analysis, donors in an Asian-associated ancestry cluster had fewer N-insertions in productive TCRs than the approximately 650-donor mean. Most TCR sequences were seen in very few donors, while some public TCRs were found in many individuals. It was suggested by the authors that the approach could potentially be generalized to other disease states and immunological phenotypes. Broadly in line with IMGT annotations, most TCR beta V segments showed up in productive rearrangements about 87% or about 30% of the time in an earlier analysis of about 500 of the donors. The classifier was reported to diagnose cytomegalovirus status with high specificity and sensitivity in both the original and validation cohorts. A later genetic analysis associated a missense DCLRE1C variant with V-gene and J-gene trimming of TCR beta chains, and an independent cohort replicated the association. The presence/absence analyses assumed that sequencing depth was roughly uniform across donors, and that assumption may not be true. Because the 87-base-pair reads could not distinguish some IMGT-functional V segments, including TRBV6-2 and TRBV6-3, those segments were excluded. Because counts were too low, more than 15 rarely observed V segments, including chromosome 9 orphons, were excluded from the earlier analysis of 587 of the donors. A few of the identified cytomegalovirus-associated TCR beta chains were confirmed in vitro to be specific for cytomegalovirus antigens. The study listed 164 TCR beta chains as associated with cytomegalovirus. Specific HLA alleles were associated with 15,000 to 20,000 TCR beta sequences at a false discovery rate of 0.05 in a later analysis. A later analysis found that HLA-associated TCR beta chains were more clonally expanded and had lower generation probabilities than equally common non-associated chains. Most CMV-associated TCR beta chains appeared to be HLA-restricted in a later analysis, and the HLA associations seemed to be driven largely by CMV exposure. The sequencing pipeline was judged likely to have produced a cluster of highly shared sequence variants as a technical artifact. A further reported finding was that TCR beta sequences accurately predicted the HLA-A and HLA-B alleles for most subjects in the first cohort. CMV serostatus was the only immune exposure information available for the cohort. Correlated functional status among segregating V segments might be attributable to linkage disequilibrium, but an unknown experimental factor could not be ruled out. Because some donors lacked HLA typing at each locus, the association tests relied only on the typed subset. When HLA alleles, especially DR and DQ, strongly co-occurred, attributing TCR associations to individual alleles was difficult. In this cohort, only TCR beta chains were sequenced, and detectable features were limited by the absence of alpha or paired-chain data.

In total, approximately 700 healthy bone marrow donors made up the cohort. Cohort members were all nominally healthy when sampled, although unrecorded immune exposures were likely present. The donor tested CMV seronegative, placing the donor among the 350 to 400 seronegative members of the cohort. Each donor provided a peripheral blood sample, and peripheral blood mononuclear cells were used for TCR beta sequencing. The Qiagen DNeasy Blood Extraction Kit was used to extract genomic DNA from the blood cell samples. The library was built by means of the immunoSEQ multiplex PCR assay. A mixture of 60 forward primers for TCR Vbeta segments and 13 reverse primers for TCR Jbeta segments was used in the multiplex PCR. Amplification of the CDR3 region of rearranged TCR beta genes was performed with a multiplex PCR assay on genomic DNA. Amplified TCR beta libraries were sequenced as 87-base-pair reads on the Illumina HiSeq System. The source study handled its data this way. A later analysis tallied around 80 million unique TCR beta chains across the 660 or so repertoires, and approximately 9.9 million of those chains were shared by two or more donors. Raw reads were error-corrected and collapsed into unique sequences by a nearest-neighbor algorithm in which closely related sequences were merged to remove PCR and sequencing errors. V, D and J gene segments were assigned by aligning CDR3 sequences to IMGT reference sequences. Each retained sequence needed at least a six-nucleotide match to both a V gene segment and a J gene segment. A rearrangement was called productive if the CDR3 had no stop codons and remained in frame with V and J, and every other rearrangement was called non-productive. Following IMGT convention, CDR3 was defined as the stretch from the second conserved V-encoded cysteine to the conserved J-encoded phenylalanine. Sequences without an unambiguous match to a single V gene segment were excluded from the earlier analysis of several hundred of the donors. In an earlier analysis of around 600 of the donors, V segments were called functional above 56.7% productive rearrangements and were called segregating when the between-donor standard deviation exceeded 5%. A statistical classification framework was built to diagnose cytomegalovirus status from the catalog of TCR beta chain sequences. V and J gene assignment, in a later analysis, came from comparing TCR nucleotide sequences with IMGT/GENE-DB human TR gene sequences. In a later analysis, CDR3 sequences and most-parsimonious VDJ recombination scenarios were assigned using the TCRdist pipeline. A later analysis defined each TCR beta chain by its CDR3 amino acid sequence plus V-gene family, and excluded reads lacking a unique V-gene family. To address suspected cross-contamination and a sequencing artifact, a later analysis removed a few hundred highly shared, low-generation-probability nucleotide sequences. For each public chain, a later analysis derived a clonal expansion index from normalized ranks of inferred template counts within each repertoire. In a later analysis, generation probabilities were computed with a VDJ recombination model fitted to out-of-frame rearrangements, and the resulting probabilities were checked against IGoR. Hypergeometric tests were used in a later analysis to score TCR-TCR, TCR-HLA and TCR-CMV co-occurrence, with a repertoire-size bias correction applied to the TCR pairs. To estimate false discovery rates, a later analysis permuted the HLA or CMV assignments 20 times. A later analysis grouped co-occurring TCRs with DBSCAN, adding TCRdist sequence similarity when clustering within HLA-allele-positive subsets. Co-occurrence clustering excluded repertoires with fewer than 30,000 or more than 120,000 public chains, plus five with anomalous nucleotide sharing. What TCRdb holds here is the immuneACCESS table cut down to in-frame rearrangements. Part of the clones is not present; checked against another copy, under half of the missing clones reflect an unresolved V gene, and the others are unexplained. V and J calls and clone size follow that table, whereas D and trimming were derived from the DNA. Here the sample has 200,000 to 250,000 clones; more than 60% occur a single time. Clones ranked in the top ten supply around 15% of the sample.

The sequencing sample was made of PBMCs. The rearranged chain carries TRBV19 and TRBJ2-1; 9 middle bases align to TRBD2. This clonotype originated in a man in his forties in good health and CMV-seronegative. The DNA sequence is TGTGCCGTTAGCGGGGGTTTCTACAATGAGCAGTTCTTC. It codes for CAVSGGFYNEQFF.